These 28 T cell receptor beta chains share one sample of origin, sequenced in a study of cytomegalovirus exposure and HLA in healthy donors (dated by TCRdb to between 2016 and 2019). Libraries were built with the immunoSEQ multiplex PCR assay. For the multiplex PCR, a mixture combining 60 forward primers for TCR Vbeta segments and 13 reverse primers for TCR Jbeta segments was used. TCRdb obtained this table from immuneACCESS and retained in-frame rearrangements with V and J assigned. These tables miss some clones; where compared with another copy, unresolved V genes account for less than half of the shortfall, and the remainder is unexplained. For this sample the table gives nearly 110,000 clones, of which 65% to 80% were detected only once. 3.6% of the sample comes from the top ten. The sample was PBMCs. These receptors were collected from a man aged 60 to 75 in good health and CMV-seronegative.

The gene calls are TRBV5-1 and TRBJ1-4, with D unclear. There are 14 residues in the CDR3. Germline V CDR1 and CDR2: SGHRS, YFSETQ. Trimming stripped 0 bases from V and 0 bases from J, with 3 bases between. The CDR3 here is CASSLGATNEKLFF. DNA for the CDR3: TGCGCCAGCAGCTTGGGCGCAACTAATGAAAAACTGTTTTTT.

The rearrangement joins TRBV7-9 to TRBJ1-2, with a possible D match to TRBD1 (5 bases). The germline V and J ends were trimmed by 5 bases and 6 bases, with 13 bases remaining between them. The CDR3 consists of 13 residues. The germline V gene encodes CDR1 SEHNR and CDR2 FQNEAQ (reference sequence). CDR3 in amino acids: CASSRGEWDGYTF. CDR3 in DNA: TGTGCCAGCAGCCGGGGGGAGTGGGATGGCTACACCTTC.

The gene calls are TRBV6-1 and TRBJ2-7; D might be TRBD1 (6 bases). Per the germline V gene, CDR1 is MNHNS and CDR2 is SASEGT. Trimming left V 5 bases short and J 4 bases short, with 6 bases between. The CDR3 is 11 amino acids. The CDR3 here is CASSTGYEQYF. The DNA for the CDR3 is TGTGCCAGCAGTACAGGGTACGAGCAGTACTTC.

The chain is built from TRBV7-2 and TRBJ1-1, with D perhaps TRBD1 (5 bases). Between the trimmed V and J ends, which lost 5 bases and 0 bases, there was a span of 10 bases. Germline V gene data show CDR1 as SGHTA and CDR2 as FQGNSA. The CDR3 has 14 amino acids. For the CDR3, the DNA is TGTGCCAGCAGCCCGGGGGGGTTGAACACTGAAGCTTTCTTT. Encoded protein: CASSPGGLNTEAFF. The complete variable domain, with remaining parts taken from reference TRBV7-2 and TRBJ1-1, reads GAGVSQSPSNKVTEKGKDVELRCDPISGHTALYWYRQSLGQGLEFLIYFQGNSAPDKSGLPSDRFSAERTGGSVSTLTIQRTQQEDSAVYLCASSPGGLNTEAFFGQGTRLTVV.

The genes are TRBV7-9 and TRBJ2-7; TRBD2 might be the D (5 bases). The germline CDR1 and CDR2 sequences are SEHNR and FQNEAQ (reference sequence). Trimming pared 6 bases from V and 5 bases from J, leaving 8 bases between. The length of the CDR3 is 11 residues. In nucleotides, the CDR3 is TGTGCCAGCAGTAGAGCGGACGAGCAGTACTTC. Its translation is CASSRADEQYF.

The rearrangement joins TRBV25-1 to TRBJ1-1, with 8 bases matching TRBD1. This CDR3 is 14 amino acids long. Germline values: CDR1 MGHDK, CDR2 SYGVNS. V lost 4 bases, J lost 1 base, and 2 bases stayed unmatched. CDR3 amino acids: CASSVGTGNTEAFF. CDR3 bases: TGTGCCAGCAGTGTAGGGACAGGGAACACTGAAGCTTTCTTT.

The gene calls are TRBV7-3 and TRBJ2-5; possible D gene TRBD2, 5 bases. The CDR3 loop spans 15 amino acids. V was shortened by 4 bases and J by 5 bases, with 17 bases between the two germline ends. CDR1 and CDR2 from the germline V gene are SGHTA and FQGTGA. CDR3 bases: TGTGCCAGCAGCTCGCAACCCAGTGGCGGGGAGACCCAGTACTTC. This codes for CASSSQPSGGETQYF.

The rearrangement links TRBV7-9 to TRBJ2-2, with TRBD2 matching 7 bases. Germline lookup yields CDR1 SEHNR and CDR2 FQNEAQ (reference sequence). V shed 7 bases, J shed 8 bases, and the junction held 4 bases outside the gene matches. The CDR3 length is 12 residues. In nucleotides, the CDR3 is TGTGCCAGCACCAGAGCGGGGGGGGAGCTGTTTTTT. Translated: CASTRAGGELFF.

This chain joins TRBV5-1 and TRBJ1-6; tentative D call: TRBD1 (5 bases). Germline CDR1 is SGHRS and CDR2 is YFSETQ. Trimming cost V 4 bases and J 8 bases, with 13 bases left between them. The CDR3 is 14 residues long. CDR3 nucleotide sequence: TGCGCCAGCAGCGCCGTCAGGGAGGATTCACCCCTCCACTTT. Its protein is CASSAVREDSPLHF.

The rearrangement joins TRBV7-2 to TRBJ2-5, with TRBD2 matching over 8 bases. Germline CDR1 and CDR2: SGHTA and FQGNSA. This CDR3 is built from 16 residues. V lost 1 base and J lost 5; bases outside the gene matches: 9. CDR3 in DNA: TGTGCCAGCAGCTTAGTCACGGGGGGGCCGTCTGAGACCCAGTACTTC. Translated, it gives CASSLVTGGPSETQYF.

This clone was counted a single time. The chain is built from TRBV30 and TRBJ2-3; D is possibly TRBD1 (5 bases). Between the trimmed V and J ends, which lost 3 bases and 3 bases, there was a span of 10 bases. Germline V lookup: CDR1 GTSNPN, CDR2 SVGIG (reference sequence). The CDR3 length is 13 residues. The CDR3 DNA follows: TGTGCCTGGAGAGGCAGGGAAACAGATACGCAGTATTTT. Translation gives CAWRGRETDTQYF.

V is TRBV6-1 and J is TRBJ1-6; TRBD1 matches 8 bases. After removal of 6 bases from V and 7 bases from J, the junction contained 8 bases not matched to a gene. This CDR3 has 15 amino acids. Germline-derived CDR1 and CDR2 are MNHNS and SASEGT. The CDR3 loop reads CASSDRQGRNSPLHF. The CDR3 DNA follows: TGTGCCAGCAGCGATAGACAGGGGCGCAATTCACCCCTCCACTTT.

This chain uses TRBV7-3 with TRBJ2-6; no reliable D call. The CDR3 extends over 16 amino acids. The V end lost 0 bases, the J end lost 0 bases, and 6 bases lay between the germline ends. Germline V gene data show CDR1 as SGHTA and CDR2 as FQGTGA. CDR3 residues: CASSLTRDSGANVLTF. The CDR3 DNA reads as TGTGCCAGCAGCTTAACGCGTGACTCTGGGGCCAACGTCCTGACTTTC.

The CDR3 here is CAWSPGQGMSNQPQHF. The DNA for the CDR3 is TGTGCCTGGAGCCCGGGACAGGGGATGTCTAATCAGCCCCAGCATTTT. This chain uses TRBV30 with TRBJ1-5, with TRBD1 matching 10 bases. The germline V gene encodes CDR1 GTSNPN and CDR2 SVGIG (reference sequence). This CDR3 contains 16 residues. Unmatched junction bases numbered 9, after V lost 3 bases and J lost 4 bases.

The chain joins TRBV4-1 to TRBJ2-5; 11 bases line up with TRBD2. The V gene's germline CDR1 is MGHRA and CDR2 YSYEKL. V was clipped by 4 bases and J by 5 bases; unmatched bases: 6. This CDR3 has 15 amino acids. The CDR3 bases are TGCGCCAGCAGCCGGACTAGCGGGTCGGGGGAGACCCAGTACTTC. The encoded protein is CASSRTSGSGETQYF.

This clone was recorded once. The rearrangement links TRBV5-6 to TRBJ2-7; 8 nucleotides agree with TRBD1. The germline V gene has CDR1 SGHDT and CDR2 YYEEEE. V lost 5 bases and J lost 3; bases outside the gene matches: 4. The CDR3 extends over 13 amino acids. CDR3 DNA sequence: TGTGCCAGCAGAGGCGGACAGGGCTACGAGCAGTACTTC. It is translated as CASRGGQGYEQYF.

CDR3 region: CSIAGGSSYNEKLFF. DNA for the CDR3: TGCAGCATTGCAGGGGGAAGCTCCTATAATGAAAAACTGTTTTTT. V and J are TRBV29-1 and TRBJ1-4; 7 bases are a match to TRBD1. This CDR3 spans 15 amino acids. Germline CDR1 reads SQVTM; CDR2 reads ANQGSEA. After removal of 8 bases from V and 4 bases from J, the junction contained 13 bases not matched to a gene.

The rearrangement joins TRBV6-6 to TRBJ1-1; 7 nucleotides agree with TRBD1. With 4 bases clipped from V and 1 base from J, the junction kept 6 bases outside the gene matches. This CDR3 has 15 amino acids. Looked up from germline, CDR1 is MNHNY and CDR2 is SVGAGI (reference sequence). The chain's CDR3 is CASSSPGGPNTEAFF. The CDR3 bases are TGTGCCAGCAGTTCCCCAGGGGGGCCGAACACTGAAGCTTTCTTT.

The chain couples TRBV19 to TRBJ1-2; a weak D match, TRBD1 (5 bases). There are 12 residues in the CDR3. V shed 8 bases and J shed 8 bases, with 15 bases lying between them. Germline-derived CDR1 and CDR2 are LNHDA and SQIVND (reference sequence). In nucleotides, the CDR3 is TGTGCCAGTCGAGAAGGAGGGGTAGGCTACACCTTC. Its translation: CASREGGVGYTF. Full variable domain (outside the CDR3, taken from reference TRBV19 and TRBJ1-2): DGGITQSPKYLFRKEGQNVTLSCEQNLNHDAMYWYRQDPGQGLRLIYYSQIVNDFQKGDIAEGYSVSREKKESFPLTVTSAQKNPTAFYLCASREGGVGYTFGSGTRLTVV.

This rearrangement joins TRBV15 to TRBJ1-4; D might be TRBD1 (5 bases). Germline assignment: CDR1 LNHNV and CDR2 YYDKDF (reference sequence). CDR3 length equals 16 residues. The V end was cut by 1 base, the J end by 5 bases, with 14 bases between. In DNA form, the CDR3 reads TGTGCCACCAGCAGAGCTTCGGGGGGTCAGAATGAAAAACTGTTTTTT. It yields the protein CATSRASGGQNEKLFF.

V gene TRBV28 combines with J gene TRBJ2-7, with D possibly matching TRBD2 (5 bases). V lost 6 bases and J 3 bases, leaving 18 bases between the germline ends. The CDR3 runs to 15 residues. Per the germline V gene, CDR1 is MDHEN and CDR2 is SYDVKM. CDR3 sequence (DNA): TGTGCCAGCAGCCCCGGAACGACGGGATTCTACGAGCAGTACGTC. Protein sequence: CASSPGTTGFYEQYV.

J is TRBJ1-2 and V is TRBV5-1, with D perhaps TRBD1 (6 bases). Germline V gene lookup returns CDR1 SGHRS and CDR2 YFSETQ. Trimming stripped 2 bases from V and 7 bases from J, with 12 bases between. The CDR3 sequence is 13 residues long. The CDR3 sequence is CASSLGGAAGYTF. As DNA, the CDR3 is TGCGCCAGCAGCTTAGGGGGGGCGGCTGGCTACACCTTC.

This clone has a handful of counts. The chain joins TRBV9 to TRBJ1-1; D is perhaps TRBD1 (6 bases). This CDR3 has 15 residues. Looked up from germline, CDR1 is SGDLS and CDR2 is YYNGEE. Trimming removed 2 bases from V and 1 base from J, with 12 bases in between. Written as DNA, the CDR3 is TGTGCCAGCAGCGTCTCCGGACAGCGGAACACTGAAGCTTTCTTT. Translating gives CASSVSGQRNTEAFF.

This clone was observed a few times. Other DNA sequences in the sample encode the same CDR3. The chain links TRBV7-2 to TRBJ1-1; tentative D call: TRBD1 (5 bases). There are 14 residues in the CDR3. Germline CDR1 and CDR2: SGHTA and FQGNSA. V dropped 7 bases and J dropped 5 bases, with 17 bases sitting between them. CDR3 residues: CASMPGRRDTEAFF. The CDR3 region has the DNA TGTGCCAGCATGCCGGGACGGAGGGATACTGAAGCTTTCTTT. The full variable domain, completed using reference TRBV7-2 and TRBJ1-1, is GAGVSQSPSNKVTEKGKDVELRCDPISGHTALYWYRQSLGQGLEFLIYFQGNSAPDKSGLPSDRFSAERTGGSVSTLTIQRTQQEDSAVYLCASMPGRRDTEAFFGQGTRLTVV.

The CDR3 here is CASSYSTGFGGYTF. In DNA form, the CDR3 reads TGTGCCAGCAGTTACTCGACCGGGTTCGGGGGCTACACCTTC. The genes are TRBV6-5 and TRBJ1-2, with D hard to call. The CDR3 sequence is 14 residues long. CDR1 and CDR2 from the germline V gene are MNHEY and SVGAGI. Trimming took off 0 bases at V and 8 bases at J, with 13 bases between the two ends.

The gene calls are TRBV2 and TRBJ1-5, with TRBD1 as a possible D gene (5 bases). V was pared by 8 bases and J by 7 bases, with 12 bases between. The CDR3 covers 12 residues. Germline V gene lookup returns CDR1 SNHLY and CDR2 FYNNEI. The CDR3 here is CASRREGQPQHF. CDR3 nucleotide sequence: TGTGCCAGCCGCAGGGAAGGCCAGCCCCAGCATTTT.

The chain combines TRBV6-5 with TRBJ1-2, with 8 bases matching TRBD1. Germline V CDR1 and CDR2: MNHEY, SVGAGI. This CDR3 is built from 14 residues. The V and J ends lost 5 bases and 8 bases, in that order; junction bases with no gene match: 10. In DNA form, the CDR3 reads TGTGCCAGCAGTACCCAGGGGGCGTGGGGAGGCTACACCTTC. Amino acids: CASSTQGAWGGYTF.

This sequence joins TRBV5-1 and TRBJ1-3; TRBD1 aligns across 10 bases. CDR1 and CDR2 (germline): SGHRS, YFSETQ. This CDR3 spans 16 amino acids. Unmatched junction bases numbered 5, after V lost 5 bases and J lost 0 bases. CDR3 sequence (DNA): TGCGCCAGCAGTTGGGGGGACAGGGGCTCTGGAAACACCATATATTTT. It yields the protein CASSWGDRGSGNTIYF.